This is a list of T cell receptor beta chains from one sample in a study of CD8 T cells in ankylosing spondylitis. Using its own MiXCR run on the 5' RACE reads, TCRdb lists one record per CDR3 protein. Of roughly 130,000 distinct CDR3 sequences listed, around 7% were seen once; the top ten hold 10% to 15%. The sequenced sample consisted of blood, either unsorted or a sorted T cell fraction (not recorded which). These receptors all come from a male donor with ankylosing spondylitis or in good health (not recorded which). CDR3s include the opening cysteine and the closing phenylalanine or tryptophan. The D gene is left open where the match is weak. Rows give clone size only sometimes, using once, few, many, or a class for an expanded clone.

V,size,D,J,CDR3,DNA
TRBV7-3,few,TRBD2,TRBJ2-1,CASSLELAGGNEQFF,TGTGCCAGCAGCTTAGAACTAGCGGGCGGTAATGAGCAGTTCTTC
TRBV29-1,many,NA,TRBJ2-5,CSGGLYQETQYF,TGCAGCGGGGGACTGTACCAAGAGACCCAGTACTTC
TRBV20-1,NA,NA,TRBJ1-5,CSASQGDQPQHF,TGCAGTGCTAGCCAGGGAGATCAGCCCCAGCATTTT
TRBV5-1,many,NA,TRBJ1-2,CASSFQGEGYGYTF,TGCGCCAGCAGCTTCCAAGGAGAGGGCTATGGCTACACCTTC
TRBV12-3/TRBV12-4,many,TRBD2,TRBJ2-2,CASSLLAGISGELFF,TGTGCCAGCAGTTTACTAGCGGGAATATCCGGGGAGCTGTTTTTT
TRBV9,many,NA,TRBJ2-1,CASSPAPGPSSYNEQFF,TGTGCCAGCAGCCCTGCGCCGGGCCCGAGCTCCTACAATGAGCAGTTCTTC
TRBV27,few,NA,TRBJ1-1,CASSSYTEDTEAFF,TGTGCCAGCAGTTCGTATACCGAAGACACTGAAGCTTTCTTT
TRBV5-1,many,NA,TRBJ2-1,CASSSSPQGNEQFF,TGCGCCAGCAGCTCCAGTCCCCAGGGCAATGAGCAGTTCTTC
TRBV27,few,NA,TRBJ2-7,CASSASSSPAKEQYF,TGTGCCAGCAGTGCCTCTTCCTCGCCAGCAAAGGAGCAGTACTTC
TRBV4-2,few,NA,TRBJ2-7,CASSLASETYEQYF,TGTGCCAGCAGCCTGGCTAGCGAGACCTACGAGCAGTACTTC
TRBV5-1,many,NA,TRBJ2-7,CASSLGKVTYEQYF,TGCGCCAGCAGCTTGGGCAAGGTCACCTACGAGCAGTACTTC
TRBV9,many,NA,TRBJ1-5,CASSGYGASNQPQHF,TGTGCCAGCAGCGGCTACGGGGCAAGCAATCAGCCCCAGCATTTT
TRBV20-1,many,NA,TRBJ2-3,CSASPLLPDTQYF,TGCAGTGCTAGCCCCTTGCTCCCAGATACGCAGTATTTT